This TCR beta chain was captured by sequencing in a study of regulatory T cells in long-lasting Graves disease. Time point indicated: newly diagnosed GD, antithyroid drugs for less than 3 months. Researchers made the TCR library from RNA that was extracted from PBMCs. Study-level findings and limits: Persistent disease samples used TRBV28, TRBJ1-2 and TRBJ2-5 preferentially.

The TCR beta library used iRepertoire HTBI primers with Arm-PCR amplification of CDR3. TCRdb re-analysed the multiplex PCR reads in MiXCR, keeping a single row per CDR3 protein. Of 410,000 or so distinct CDR3 sequences listed, about 15% were seen once; the top ten hold 16%. The sample holds a few counts of this clonotype. As yet, its antigen is unknown. CDR1 and CDR2 (germline): MGHRA, YSYEKL. The CDR3 covers 16 residues. The J segment lost 7 bases and the V segment lost 1 base, leaving 10 bases of the junction unmatched. The same sample was also studied in work on T cells in Graves' hyperthyroidism and ophthalmopathy.

The chain joins TRBV4-1 to TRBJ2-7; 10 bases match TRBD2. This TCR was sampled from a woman aged 25 to 39 with Graves disease. The sample was peripheral blood mononuclear cells (PBMCs), taken at new diagnosis, from a patient treated with antithyroid drugs. CDR3 coding DNA: TGCGCCAGCAGCCAAGTCCGGCTAGCGGGAGCTCAAGAGCAGTACTTC. Its protein product is CASSQVRLAGAQEQYF.